These T cell receptor beta chains were read from a single sample in a study of blood T cell repertoires in COVID-19. Assay: immunoSEQ multiplex PCR; the TCRdb copy retains only in-frame clones and omits some. The sample consists of some 320,000 clones, more than 70% of them appearing once. Sequenced: PBMCs or T cells enriched from blood (not recorded which). The receptor set was obtained from a woman aged 25 to 39 who had recovered from COVID-19. The CDR3 runs from the conserved cysteine through the conserved F or W. The D gene is left open where the match is weak. Not all rows give a size; the values are once, few, many and, for expanded clones, a class.

>TRBD1|TRBJ1-6|-|TRBV7-9
TGTGCCAGCAGCTTGGGACAGGGGACCAATTCACCCCTCCACTTT
CASSLGQGTNSPLHF
>-|TRBJ2-1|once|TRBV5-4
TGTGCCAGCAGCACAGACGGGGGAAATGAGCAGTTCTTC
CASSTDGGNEQFF
>TRBD1|TRBJ2-7|-|TRBV9
TGTGCCAGCAGCGTAGCCGGGACAGGGGCCTACGAGCAGTACTTC
CASSVAGTGAYEQYF
>-|TRBJ2-7|-|TRBV11-2
TGTGCCAGCAGACTCAACAGTAACGAGCAGTACTTC
CASRLNSNEQYF
>TRBD1|TRBJ1-1|-|TRBV4-3
TGCGCCAGCAGCCGATCAGGGGGCGGTGAGACTGAAGCTTTCTTT
CASSRSGGGETEAFF
>-|TRBJ2-3|-|TRBV10-3
TGTGCCATCAGTGAGTCGACGACAGGCACAGATACGCAGTATTTT
CAISESTTGTDTQYF
>-|TRBJ2-2|few|TRBV6-5
TGTGCCAGCAGTCTACAGGGATCCGGGGAGCTGTTTTTT
CASSLQGSGELFF
>-|TRBJ2-5|-|TRBV6-2/TRBV6-3
TGTGCCAGCAGTCCCCGGACAGTACAAGAGACCCAGTACTTC
CASSPRTVQETQYF
>TRBD1|TRBJ2-5|-|TRBV7-2
TGTGCCAGCAGCCGGCGGACTGGGACAGTCCAACAAGAGACCCAGTACTTC
CASSRRTGTVQQETQYF
>-|TRBJ1-5|-|TRBV19
TGTGCCAGTAGTATGTGGGGGGAGGAGAATCAGCCCCAGCATTTT
CASSMWGEENQPQHF
>-|TRBJ1-2|-|TRBV3-1/TRBV3-2
TGTGCCAGCAGCCAAAGGGGCACAAAGGGTGGCTACACCTTC
CASSQRGTKGGYTF
>-|TRBJ2-5|few|TRBV12-3/TRBV12-4
TGTGCCAGCAGTGTCCTAAAAGAGACCCAGTACTTC
CASSVLKETQYF
>-|TRBJ2-3|-|TRBV9
TGTGCCAGCAGCGTAGCTCGAGCGTGGGAGGAAGATACGCAGTATTTT
CASSVARAWEEDTQYF
>TRBD1|TRBJ2-7|few|TRBV7-6
TGTGCCAGCAGCTTAGGGGGACAGGGTTACGAGCAGTACTTC
CASSLGGQGYEQYF
>-|TRBJ1-1|once|TRBV10-3
TGTGCCATCAGTGAGCCGACAGTAGCTGAAGCTTTCTTT
CAISEPTVAEAFF
>-|TRBJ1-2|-|TRBV28
TGTGCCAGCAGTTCATTTCGGGGGGGCTACACCTTC
CASSSFRGGYTF
>-|TRBJ1-2|-|TRBV6-5
TGTGCCAGCAGTTACTCCATCTGGGGCCCTAACTATGGCTACACCTTC
CASSYSIWGPNYGYTF
>-|TRBJ2-7|-|TRBV7-8
TGTGCCAGCAGCTTTTTCGGACTAGAGCAGTACTTC
CASSFFGLEQYF
>-|TRBJ2-3|-|TRBV10-3
TGTGCCATCAGTGACGGGGACACGGGAACGACAGATACGCAGTATTTT
CAISDGDTGTTDTQYF
>-|TRBJ2-2|-|TRBV6-2/TRBV6-3
TGTGCCAGCAGCCCGCCCCACTTGTTGGCCGGGGAGCTGTTTTTT
CASSPPHLLAGELFF
>-|TRBJ1-6|-|TRBV19
TGTGCCAGTAGTATAGATGGTACAACCCAGGCGTCCTATAATTCACCCCTCCACTTT
CASSIDGTTQASYNSPLHF
>-|TRBJ2-7|-|TRBV15
TGTGCCACCAGCAGAGAAGGGACTCCTTACGAGCAGTACTTC
CATSREGTPYEQYF
>-|TRBJ2-7|-|TRBV29-1
TGCAGCGTAACCTACGACAGAGGTTCCTACGAGCAGTACTTC
CSVTYDRGSYEQYF
>TRBD1|TRBJ1-1|-|TRBV15
TGTGCCACCAGCAGAGATCTTTCTACGGGACAGCTGAACACTGAAGCTTTCTTT
CATSRDLSTGQLNTEAFF
>-|TRBJ1-4|-|TRBV4-1
TGCGCCAGCAGGGACAGTTCTGAAAAACTGTTTTTT
CASRDSSEKLFF
>TRBD1|TRBJ2-5|-|TRBV9
TGTGCCAGCAGCGTAAGATTGGGACAGGAAGAGACCCAGTACTTC
CASSVRLGQEETQYF
>-|TRBJ2-1|-|TRBV6-4
TGTGCCAGCAGTGATGGACTCTTCAATGAGCAGTTCTTC
CASSDGLFNEQFF
>-|TRBJ2-2|-|TRBV5-1
TGCGCCAGCAGCTTTAGAAGGGGCAGCACCGGGGAGCTGTTTTTT
CASSFRRGSTGELFF
>-|TRBJ1-2|-|TRBV9
TGTGCCAGCAGCGTAGTTGGGCAGGGCGCCGGTAGCTACACCTTC
CASSVVGQGAGSYTF
>TRBD2|TRBJ2-2|-|TRBV11-2
TGTGCCAGCAGCACTAGCGGGGAGAACACCGGGGAGCTGTTTTTT
CASSTSGENTGELFF